Listed below are T cell receptor beta chains from one sample, sequenced in a study of cytomegalovirus exposure and HLA in healthy donors. Measured with immunoSEQ multiplex PCR; TCRdb has only the in-frame clones, and not every one. This sample carries 130,000 or so clones, 75% to 85% of them seen once, and the ten largest clones take less than 10%. Source material: PBMCs. The receptors originated from a woman aged 45-60 years in good health and CMV-seropositive. CDR3s include the opening cysteine and the closing phenylalanine or tryptophan. A D gene is named only where the DNA matches it firmly. The size of a clone is reported for some rows only, either as once, few or many, or as a class for expanded clones.

v_call	clone_size	j_call	d_call	cdr3_nt	cdr3_aa
TRBV5-5	once	TRBJ1-4	TRBD1	TGTGCCAGCAGCCGCACCCGGGACAGGGGTACTGAAAAACTGTTTTTT	CASSRTRDRGTEKLFF
TRBV18	few	TRBJ2-7	NA	TGTGCCAGCTCACCGGTAGACTCCTACGAGCAGTACTTC	CASSPVDSYEQYF
TRBV7-9	NA	TRBJ1-1	NA	TGTGCCAGCATTGCAGGGGTCTACTCTGAAGCTTTCTTT	CASIAGVYSEAFF
TRBV19	NA	TRBJ2-1	NA	TGTGCCAGTAGTATAGACGGGGTCTACAATGAGCAGTTCTTC	CASSIDGVYNEQFF
TRBV7-6	NA	TRBJ2-5	TRBD2	TGTGCCAGCAGCCCTAGGGGAAGCGGGGAAGAGACCCAGTACTTC	CASSPRGSGEETQYF
TRBV4-3	NA	TRBJ1-6	NA	TGCGCCAGCAGCCAAACTACGGCCGCTAATTCACCCCTCCACTTT	CASSQTTAANSPLHF
TRBV27	NA	TRBJ2-2	NA	TGTGCCAGCAGTCTTCCCGGGAACCCACCCGGGGAGCTGTTTTTT	CASSLPGNPPGELFF
TRBV9	NA	TRBJ1-1	TRBD1	TGTGCCAGCAGCATGGGGACAGGGTTGGGAGACACTGAAGCTTTCTTT	CASSMGTGLGDTEAFF
TRBV19	once	TRBJ2-1	TRBD2	TGTGCCAGTAGTACGCTAGCGGGGCGCTACAATGAGCAGTTCTTC	CASSTLAGRYNEQFF
TRBV9	NA	TRBJ1-2	TRBD1	TGTGCCAGCAGAGCAACCGGACAGGGCCACTATGGCTACACCTTC	CASRATGQGHYGYTF
TRBV5-1	once	TRBJ1-6	NA	TGCGCCAGCAGCTTTGACAAAAACTCACCCCTCCACTTT	CASSFDKNSPLHF
TRBV28	NA	TRBJ2-1	TRBD2	TGTGCCAGCAGTCCAACTAGCGGGAGGACGGGTGAGCAGTTCTTC	CASSPTSGRTGEQFF
TRBV27	NA	TRBJ1-6	NA	TGTGCCAGCAGTTTATACGTCGGGGGGGGCGAGGGTTCACCCCTCCACTTT	CASSLYVGGGEGSPLHF
TRBV4-1	few	TRBJ2-1	TRBD1	TGCGCCAGCAGCCAAGTGGACAGGGACTACAATGAGCAGTTCTTC	CASSQVDRDYNEQFF
TRBV9	NA	TRBJ1-5	NA	TGTGCCAGCAGCGTAGCAGGGAATAGCAATCAGCCCCAGCATTTT	CASSVAGNSNQPQHF
TRBV6-6	few	TRBJ1-1	TRBD1	TGTGCCACGTCGGACAGGGTGAACACTGAAGCTTTCTTT	CATSDRVNTEAFF
TRBV4-2	NA	TRBJ2-7	TRBD1	TGTGCCAGCAGCCAAGATAATGGGGACAGGGTCGGCGAGCAGTACTTC	CASSQDNGDRVGEQYF
TRBV28	NA	TRBJ2-7	TRBD2	TGTGCCAGCAGTTTGTCTAGCGGGGGGGGTGACTACGAGCAGTACTTC	CASSLSSGGGDYEQYF
TRBV19	NA	TRBJ2-7	TRBD2	TGTGCCAGTAGTATGAGCGGGGTTAGCAACGAGCAGTACTTC	CASSMSGVSNEQYF
TRBV19	NA	TRBJ1-5	NA	TGTGCCAGTAGTATAATAAGGACAAGTAATCAGCCCCAGCATTTT	CASSIIRTSNQPQHF
TRBV11-3	NA	TRBJ2-3	NA	TGTGCCAGCAGCTTAGGGCGGGGAGTGGGAGCCGGGGATACGCAGTATTTT	CASSLGRGVGAGDTQYF
TRBV18	NA	TRBJ2-3	TRBD1	TGTGCCAGCTCACCCGGGACAGGGAGAGGAGATACGCAGTATTTT	CASSPGTGRGDTQYF
TRBV30	NA	TRBJ2-1	NA	TGTGCCTGGAGTACCACGGTTCGCCCCTTCTTC	CAWSTTVRPFF
TRBV6-5	once	TRBJ2-3	NA	TGTGCCAGCAATCGGGGTCTAATTCAGTATTTT	CASNRGLIQYF
TRBV5-1	NA	TRBJ1-2	TRBD1	TGCGCCAGCAGCTGGGACAGTTCGGGGTATGGCTACACCTTC	CASSWDSSGYGYTF
TRBV28	NA	TRBJ2-1	NA	TGCGCCAGCAGCCGTTACAATGAGCAGTTCTTC	CASSRYNEQFF